The sequence of this TCR beta chain was determined in a study of T cell responses to AZD1222 COVID-19 vaccine. This CDR3 region has 13 residues. Germline V lookup: CDR1 SGHAT, CDR2 FQNNGV. Trimming at V came to 4 bases and at J to 2 bases, leaving 0 bases not matched to a gene. Some clones are missing from TCRdb's copy, which holds only in-frame ones; the method was immunoSEQ multiplex PCR. The sample contains approximately 130,000 clones, under 95% of which appear only once. This specimen consisted of peripheral blood, obtained on day 0 of AZD1222 vaccination. This receptor was taken from an adult in good health. The chain carries TRBV11-2 and TRBJ1-2; 8 nucleotides line up with TRBD1. The CDR3 reads CASSWTGNYGYTF. CDR3 coding DNA: TGTGCCAGCAGCTGGACAGGGAACTATGGCTACACCTTC.